These T cell receptor beta chains were read from a single sample in a study of T cell repertoires in cytomegalovirus infection. In TCRdb, the reads were re-called with MiXCR into one record per CDR3 protein. The data contain 640,000 or so distinct CDR3 sequences, 30% to 40% of them singletons. Their antigens remain unidentified. The sequencing here drew on cultured PBMCs, taken from culture after CMV antigen stimulation. The origin of the receptors is a human donor in good health (CMV status not recorded). Some clones in this sample may be carry-over from other donors' samples. Both conserved end residues are part of each CDR3. The D gene is left open where the match is weak. Clone sizes are given selectively: once, few, many, or a class where the clone is expanded.

v_gene: TRBV7-2; j_gene: TRBJ2-7; d_gene: NA; abundance: many; CDR3aa: CASSLDFSYEQYF; CDR3nt: TGTGCCAGCAGCTTAGACTTTTCCTACGAGCAGTACTTC
v_gene: TRBV6-5; j_gene: TRBJ2-1; d_gene: TRBD2; abundance: NA; CDR3aa: CASSFLVAGGFEQFF; CDR3nt: TGTGCCAGCAGTTTTTTGGTAGCGGGAGGGTTTGAGCAGTTCTTC
v_gene: TRBV7-8; j_gene: TRBJ1-5; d_gene: NA; abundance: NA; CDR3aa: CASSPNRDNQPQHF; CDR3nt: TGTGCCAGCAGCCCAAACAGGGACAATCAGCCCCAGCATTTT
v_gene: TRBV6-2/TRBV6-3; j_gene: TRBJ2-1; d_gene: TRBD2; abundance: NA; CDR3aa: CASRVAGLADSREQFF; CDR3nt: TGTGCCAGCAGGGTAGCGGGACTAGCGGACAGCAGGGAGCAGTTCTTC
v_gene: TRBV4-3; j_gene: TRBJ1-2; d_gene: NA; abundance: few; CDR3aa: CASSQYRQYYGYTF; CDR3nt: TGCGCCAGCAGCCAATATCGACAGTACTATGGCTACACCTTC
v_gene: TRBV19; j_gene: TRBJ2-3; d_gene: NA; abundance: few; CDR3aa: CASSQGTYTDTQYF; CDR3nt: TGTGCCAGTAGCCAAGGGACGTACACAGATACGCAGTATTTT
v_gene: TRBV7-2; j_gene: TRBJ2-7; d_gene: TRBD2; abundance: few; CDR3aa: CASIPWGTSGTGEQYF; CDR3nt: TGTGCCAGCATCCCCTGGGGGACTAGCGGGACTGGGGAGCAGTACTTC
v_gene: TRBV30; j_gene: TRBJ2-5; d_gene: NA; abundance: NA; CDR3aa: CAWNRGADEGTQYF; CDR3nt: TGTGCCTGGAATCGTGGTGCGGACGAAGGGACCCAGTACTTC
v_gene: TRBV15; j_gene: TRBJ1-5; d_gene: NA; abundance: NA; CDR3aa: CATSRESLRLGQPQHF; CDR3nt: TGTGCCACCAGCAGAGAATCGCTACGTTTGGGTCAGCCCCAGCATTTT
v_gene: TRBV12-3/TRBV12-4; j_gene: TRBJ1-5; d_gene: TRBD1; abundance: many; CDR3aa: CASSLGQRNQPQHF; CDR3nt: TGTGCCAGCAGTTTGGGACAGCGTAATCAGCCCCAGCATTTT
v_gene: TRBV20-1; j_gene: TRBJ2-1; d_gene: NA; abundance: few; CDR3aa: CSASEGISDEQFF; CDR3nt: TGCAGTGCGTCGGAGGGGATCTCGGATGAGCAGTTCTTC
v_gene: TRBV19; j_gene: TRBJ2-7; d_gene: NA; abundance: NA; CDR3aa: CASSIQGTYEQYF; CDR3nt: TGTGCCAGTAGTATACAGGGCACCTACGAGCAGTACTTC
v_gene: TRBV7-2; j_gene: TRBJ2-5; d_gene: NA; abundance: NA; CDR3aa: CASSRWDEGGAQYF; CDR3nt: TGTGCCAGCAGCCGCTGGGATGAGGGCGGGGCCCAGTACTTC
v_gene: TRBV7-8; j_gene: TRBJ2-3; d_gene: NA; abundance: many; CDR3aa: CASSPRTDTDTQYF; CDR3nt: TGTGCCAGCAGCCCTAGGACCGACACAGATACGCAGTATTTT